This TCR beta chain derives from a study of blood T cell repertoires in COVID-19. Study details: Sites across the United States, Italy and Spain contributed samples from acute and convalescent COVID-19.

Per the authors' pipeline: Amplification from reference gene primers served as the basis for estimated nucleated cell counts. The data were produced by immunoSEQ multiplex PCR, yet TCRdb's version contains in-frame clones alone and is incomplete. The V and J calls and clone size come from that table; D and trimming were worked out from the DNA. The sample carries approximately 78,000 clones, 90% to 95% recorded once. Recruited during active infection, patients (from Seattle) were subsequently followed longitudinally. The receptor was derived from a man aged 50 or older with COVID-19, enrolled during active disease. Material for sequencing was peripheral blood.

The CDR3 region is CASSYRTGPKLFF. The CDR3 region has the DNA TGTGCCAGCAGTTACCGGACAGGACCCAAACTGTTTTTT. The chain recombines TRBV6-6 with TRBJ1-4, with 7 bases fitting TRBD1. Germline V gene lookup returns CDR1 MNHNY and CDR2 SVGAGI (reference sequence). The CDR3 spans 13 residues. The ends lost 2 bases at V and 11 bases at J; junction bases unmatched: 5.